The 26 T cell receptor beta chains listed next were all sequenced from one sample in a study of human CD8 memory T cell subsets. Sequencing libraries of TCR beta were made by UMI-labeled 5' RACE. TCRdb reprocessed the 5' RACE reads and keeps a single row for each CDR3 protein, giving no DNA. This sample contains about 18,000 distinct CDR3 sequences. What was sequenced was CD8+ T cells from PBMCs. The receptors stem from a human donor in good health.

The CDR3 here is CASSIVATRELFF. The V call is TRBV19, the J call TRBJ2-2. The V gene's germline CDR1 is LNHDA and CDR2 SQIVND (reference sequence). The CDR3 loop spans 13 amino acids.

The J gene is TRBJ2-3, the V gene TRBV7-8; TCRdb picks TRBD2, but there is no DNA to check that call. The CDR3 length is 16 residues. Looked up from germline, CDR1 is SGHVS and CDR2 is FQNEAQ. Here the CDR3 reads CASSLRTSGSTDTQYF. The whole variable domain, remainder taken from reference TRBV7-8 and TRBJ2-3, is GAGVSQSPRYKVAKRGQDVALRCDPISGHVSLFWYQQALGQGPEFLTYFQNEAQLDKSGLPSDRFFAERPEGSVSTLKIQRTQQEDSAVYLCASSLRTSGSTDTQYFGPGTRLTVL.

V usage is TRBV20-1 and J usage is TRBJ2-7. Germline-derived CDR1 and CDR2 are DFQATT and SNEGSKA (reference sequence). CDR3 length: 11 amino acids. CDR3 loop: CSALWGYEQYF.

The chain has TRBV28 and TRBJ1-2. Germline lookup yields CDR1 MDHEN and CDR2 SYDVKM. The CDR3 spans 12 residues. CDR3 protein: CASSLEGYGYTF.

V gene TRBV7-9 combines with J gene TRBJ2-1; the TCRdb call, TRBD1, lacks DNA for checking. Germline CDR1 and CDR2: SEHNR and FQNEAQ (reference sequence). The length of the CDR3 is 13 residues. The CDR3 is CASIHRVGNEQFF. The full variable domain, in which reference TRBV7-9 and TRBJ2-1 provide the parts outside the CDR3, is DTGVSQNPRHKITKRGQNVTFRCDPISEHNRLYWYRQTLGQGPEFLTYFQNEAQLEKSRLLSDRFSAERPKGSFSTLEIQRTEQGDSAMYLCASIHRVGNEQFFGPGTRLTVL.

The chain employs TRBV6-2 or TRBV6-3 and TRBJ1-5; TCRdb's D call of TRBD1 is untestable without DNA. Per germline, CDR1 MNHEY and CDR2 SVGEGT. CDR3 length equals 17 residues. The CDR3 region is CASRELGKQGIHQPQHF.

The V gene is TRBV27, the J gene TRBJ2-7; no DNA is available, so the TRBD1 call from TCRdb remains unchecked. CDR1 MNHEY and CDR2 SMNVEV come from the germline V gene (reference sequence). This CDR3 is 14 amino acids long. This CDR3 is CASSLLGQGSEQYF.

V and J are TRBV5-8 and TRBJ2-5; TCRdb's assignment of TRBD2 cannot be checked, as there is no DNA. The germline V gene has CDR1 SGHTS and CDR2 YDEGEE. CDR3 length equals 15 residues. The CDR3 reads CASSPFSGGLETQYF.

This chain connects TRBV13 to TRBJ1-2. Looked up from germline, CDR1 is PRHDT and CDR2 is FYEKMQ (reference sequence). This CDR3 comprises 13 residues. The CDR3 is CASSRGQGFGYTF.

The CDR3 region is CASSATSYNEQFF. This chain links TRBV2 with TRBJ2-1; TCRdb returns TRBD2, unconfirmable since there is no DNA. There are 13 residues in the CDR3. The germline CDR1 and CDR2 sequences are SNHLY and FYNNEI.

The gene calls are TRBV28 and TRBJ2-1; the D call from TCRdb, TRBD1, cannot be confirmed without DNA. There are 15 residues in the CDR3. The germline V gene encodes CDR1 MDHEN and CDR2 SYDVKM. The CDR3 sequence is CASSLGTAVYNEQFF.

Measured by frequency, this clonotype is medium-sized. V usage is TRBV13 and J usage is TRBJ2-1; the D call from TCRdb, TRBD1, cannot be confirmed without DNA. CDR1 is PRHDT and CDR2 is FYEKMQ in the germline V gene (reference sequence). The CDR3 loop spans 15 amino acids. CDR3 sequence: CASSQQGAAYNEQFF.

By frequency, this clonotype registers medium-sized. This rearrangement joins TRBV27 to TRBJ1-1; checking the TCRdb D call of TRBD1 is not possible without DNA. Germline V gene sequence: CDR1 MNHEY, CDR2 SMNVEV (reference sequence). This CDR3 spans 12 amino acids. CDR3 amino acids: CASSLIGAEFFF.

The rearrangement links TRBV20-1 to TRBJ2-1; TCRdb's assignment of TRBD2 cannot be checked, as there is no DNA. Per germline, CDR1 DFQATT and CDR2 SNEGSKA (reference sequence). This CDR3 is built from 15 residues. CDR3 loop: CSARAVTSGSNEQFF.

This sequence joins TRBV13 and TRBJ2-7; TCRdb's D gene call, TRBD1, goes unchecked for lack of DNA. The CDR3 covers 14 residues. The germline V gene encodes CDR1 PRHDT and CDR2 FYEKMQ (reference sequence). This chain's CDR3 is CASSLGQGAWEQYF.

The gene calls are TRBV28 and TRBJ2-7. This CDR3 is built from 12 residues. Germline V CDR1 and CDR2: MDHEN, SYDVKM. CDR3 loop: CASSLTEYEQYF.

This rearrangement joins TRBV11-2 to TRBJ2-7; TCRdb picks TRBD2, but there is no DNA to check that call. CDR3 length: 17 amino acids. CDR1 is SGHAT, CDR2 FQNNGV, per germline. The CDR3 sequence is CASSLERVAGGVYEQYF.

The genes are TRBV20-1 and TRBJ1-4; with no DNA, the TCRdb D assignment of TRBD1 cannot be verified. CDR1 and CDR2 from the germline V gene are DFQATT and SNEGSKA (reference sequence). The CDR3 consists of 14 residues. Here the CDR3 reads CSANPQGSNEKLFF.

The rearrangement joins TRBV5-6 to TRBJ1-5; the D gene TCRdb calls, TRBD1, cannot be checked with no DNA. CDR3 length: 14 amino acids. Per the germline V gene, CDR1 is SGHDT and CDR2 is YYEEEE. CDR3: CASSQQTGNQPQHF.

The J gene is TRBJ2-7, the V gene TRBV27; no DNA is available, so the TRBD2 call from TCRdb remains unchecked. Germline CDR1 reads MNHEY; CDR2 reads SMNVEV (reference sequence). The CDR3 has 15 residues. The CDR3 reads CASSQTRGLIYEQYF.

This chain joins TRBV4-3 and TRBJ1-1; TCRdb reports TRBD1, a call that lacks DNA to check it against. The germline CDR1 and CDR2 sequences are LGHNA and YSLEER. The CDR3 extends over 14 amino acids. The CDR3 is CASSQGTVNTEAFF.

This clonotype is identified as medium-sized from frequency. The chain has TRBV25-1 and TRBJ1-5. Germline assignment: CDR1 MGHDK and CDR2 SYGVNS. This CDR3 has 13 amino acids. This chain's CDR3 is CASSEYGVRPQHF.

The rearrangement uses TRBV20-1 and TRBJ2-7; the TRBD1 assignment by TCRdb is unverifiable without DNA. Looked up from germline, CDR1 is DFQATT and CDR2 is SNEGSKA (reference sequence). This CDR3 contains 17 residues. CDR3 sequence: CSASGDVDRGFDYEQYF.

The CDR3 loop reads CASSIVNSDMNTEAFF. V usage is TRBV19 and J usage is TRBJ1-1. The CDR3 loop spans 16 amino acids. Germline CDR1 is LNHDA and CDR2 is SQIVND (reference sequence).

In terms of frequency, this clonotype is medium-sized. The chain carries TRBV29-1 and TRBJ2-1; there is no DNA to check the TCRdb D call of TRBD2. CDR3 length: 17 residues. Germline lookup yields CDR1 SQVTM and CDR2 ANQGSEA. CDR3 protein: CSVEGSDSSYSYNEQFF.

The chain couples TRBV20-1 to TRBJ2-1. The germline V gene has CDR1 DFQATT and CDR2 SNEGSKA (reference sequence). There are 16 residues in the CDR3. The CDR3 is CSARDLLTSSYNEQFF.